The T cell receptor beta chain described here comes from a study of T cell repertoires in cytomegalovirus infection. Study conclusions and caveats: There were HLA-C-restricted CMV-specific TCR beta clonotypes dominating the ex vivo response. Public TCR beta family frequency separated CMV-and-HLA carriers, including in an independent cohort.

Remarks on this clonotype: The antigen remains undetermined.

TCRdb processed the reads anew with MiXCR; each CDR3 protein has one entry. The sample shows approximately 170,000 distinct CDR3 sequences, roughly 18% of them seen only once. Sequenced sample: CD8+ T cells from PBMCs. The receptor's source is a human donor in good health (CMV status not recorded). Some clones in this sample may be carry-over from other donors' samples.

In DNA, the CDR3 is TGTGCCAGCGGATCAATGGACAGTGGGGTTTTATCCACAGATACGCAGTATTTT. Residues: CASGSMDSGVLSTDTQYF. The V call is TRBV2, the J call TRBJ2-3; D is possibly TRBD1 (6 bases). CDR3 length: 18 residues. V dropped 8 bases and J dropped 2 bases, with 26 bases sitting between them. The germline V gene has CDR1 SNHLY and CDR2 FYNNEI.